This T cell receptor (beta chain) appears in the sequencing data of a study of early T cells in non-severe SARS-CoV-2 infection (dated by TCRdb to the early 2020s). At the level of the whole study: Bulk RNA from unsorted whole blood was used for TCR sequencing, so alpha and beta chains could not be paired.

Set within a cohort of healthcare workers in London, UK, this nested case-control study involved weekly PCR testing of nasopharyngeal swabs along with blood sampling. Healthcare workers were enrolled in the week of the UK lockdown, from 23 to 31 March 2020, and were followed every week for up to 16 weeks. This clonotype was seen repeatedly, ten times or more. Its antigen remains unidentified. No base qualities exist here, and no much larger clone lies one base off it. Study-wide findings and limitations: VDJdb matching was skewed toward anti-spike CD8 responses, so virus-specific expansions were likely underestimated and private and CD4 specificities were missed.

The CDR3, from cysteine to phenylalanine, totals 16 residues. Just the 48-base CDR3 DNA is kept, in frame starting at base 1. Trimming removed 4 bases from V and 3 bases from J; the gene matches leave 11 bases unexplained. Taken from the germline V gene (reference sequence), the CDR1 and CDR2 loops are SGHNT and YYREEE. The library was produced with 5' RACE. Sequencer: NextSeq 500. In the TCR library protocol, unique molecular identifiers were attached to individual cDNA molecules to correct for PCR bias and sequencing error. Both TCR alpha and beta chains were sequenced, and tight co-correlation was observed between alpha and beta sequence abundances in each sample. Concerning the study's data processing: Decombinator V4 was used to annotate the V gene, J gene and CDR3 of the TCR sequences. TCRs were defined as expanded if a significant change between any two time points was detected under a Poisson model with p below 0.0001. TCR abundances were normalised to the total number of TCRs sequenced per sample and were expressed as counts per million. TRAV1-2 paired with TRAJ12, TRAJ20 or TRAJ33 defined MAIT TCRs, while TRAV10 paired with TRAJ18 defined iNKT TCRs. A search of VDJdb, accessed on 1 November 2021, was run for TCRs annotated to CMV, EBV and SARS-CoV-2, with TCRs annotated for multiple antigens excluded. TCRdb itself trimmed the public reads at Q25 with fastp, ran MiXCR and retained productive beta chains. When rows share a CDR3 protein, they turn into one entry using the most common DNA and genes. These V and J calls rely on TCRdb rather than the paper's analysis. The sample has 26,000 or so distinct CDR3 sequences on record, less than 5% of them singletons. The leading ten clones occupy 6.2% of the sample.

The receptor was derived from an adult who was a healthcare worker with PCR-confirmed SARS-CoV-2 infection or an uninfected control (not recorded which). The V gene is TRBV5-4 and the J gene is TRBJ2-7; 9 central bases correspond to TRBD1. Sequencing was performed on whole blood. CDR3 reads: CASSPGMGQGGYEQYF. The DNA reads TGTGCCAGCAGCCCTGGAATGGGACAGGGAGGCTACGAGCAGTACTTC.